This entry lists 28 T cell receptor beta chains sequenced from one sample in a study of regulatory T cells in long-lasting Graves disease. Time point given: newly diagnosed GD, antithyroid drugs for less than 3 months. Following extraction of RNA from PBMCs, that RNA was used to make the TCR library. Arm-PCR of CDR3 regions with iRepertoire HTBI primers generated TCR beta libraries. TCRdb itself ran the multiplex PCR reads through MiXCR, one entry per CDR3 protein. The sample lists 250,000 or so distinct CDR3 sequences, roughly 18% occurring once. This sample also appeared in a second study, on T cells in Graves' hyperthyroidism and ophthalmopathy.

Sequencing was performed on peripheral blood mononuclear cells (PBMCs), taken at new diagnosis, from a patient treated with antithyroid drugs. These receptors all come from a woman aged 25 to 45 with Graves disease.

This clonotype was seen many times. The rearrangement joins TRBV19 to TRBJ2-1, with D maybe TRBD2 (7 bases). Germline assignment: CDR1 LNHDA and CDR2 SQIVND (reference sequence). The CDR3 is made up of 15 amino acids. V gave up 5 bases and J gave up 10 bases, with 21 bases separating them. CDR3 in amino acids: CASSARPAGASEQFF. As DNA, the CDR3 is TGTGCCAGTAGTGCCAGGCCTGCGGGGGCGAGCGAGCAGTTCTTC.

This clonotype was observed many times. The chain has TRBV20-1 and TRBJ1-6, with D possibly being TRBD1 (6 bases). CDR1 is DFQATT and CDR2 is SNEGSKA in the germline V gene (reference sequence). CDR3 size: 14 residues. The V gene lost 4 bases and the J gene lost 10 bases, with 17 bases spanning the gap. CDR3 sequence (DNA): TGCAGTGCTAAATTAGGGGGTCCTAGATCACCCCTCCACTTT. This translates into CSAKLGGPRSPLHF.

This clonotype was seen at least ten times. J is TRBJ2-3 and V is TRBV13; maybe TRBD1 (5 bases). The CDR3 runs to 17 residues. Germline-derived CDR1 and CDR2 are PRHDT and FYEKMQ (reference sequence). Trimming shortened V by 2 bases and J by 1 base, and 16 bases separated the two germline ends. In DNA form, the CDR3 reads TGTGCCAGCAGCTTAAGTCGGGCAGGGCGTCGCACAGATACGCAGTATTTT. Protein: CASSLSRAGRRTDTQYF.

Remarks on this clonotype: It differs at one base from a far larger clone, so likely a read error. CDR3 protein: CASSLMPQGSYNEQYF. CDR3 DNA sequence: TGTGCCAGCAGCTTAATGCCACAGGGAAGCTACAATGAGCAGTACTTC. The chain is built from TRBV7-9 and TRBJ2-7; a possible D gene is TRBD1 (6 bases). The CDR3 runs 16 residues. CDR1 SEHNR and CDR2 FQNEAQ come from the germline V gene (reference sequence). With 2 bases removed from V and 7 bases from J, the gap between germline ends came to 21 bases.

The chain is built from TRBV20-1 and TRBJ2-5, with 8 bases matching TRBD2. With V trimmed by 3 bases and J by 3 bases, 9 bases remained unmatched. Germline V CDR1 and CDR2: DFQATT, SNEGSKA (reference sequence). The length of the CDR3 is 15 residues. CDR3 in amino acids: CSASGGAGREETQYF. In DNA, the CDR3 is TGCAGTGCTAGCGGGGGGGCGGGGAGAGAAGAGACCCAGTACTTC.

In its sample, this clonotype was seen many times. The genes are TRBV6-1 and TRBJ2-7; TRBD2 aligns across 11 bases. Germline CDR1 reads MNHNS; CDR2 reads SASEGT. This CDR3 has 14 amino acids. With 6 bases clipped from V and 11 bases from J, the junction kept 12 bases outside the gene matches. CDR3 amino acids: CASSPQTSGVKEYF. In nucleotides, the CDR3 is TGTGCCAGCAGCCCCCAGACTAGCGGGGTCAAGGAGTACTTC.

This clonotype was picked up many times. The J gene is TRBJ1-1, the V gene TRBV7-2; TRBD1 might be the D (6 bases). The V end lost 6 bases, the J end lost 10 bases, and 18 bases lay between the germline ends. Germline V gene sequence: CDR1 SGHTA, CDR2 FQGNSA. The CDR3 loop spans 13 amino acids. The CDR3 spells CASRDGTPSGAFF. The CDR3 bases are TGTGCCAGCAGAGACGGGACACCCTCCGGAGCTTTCTTT.

This clonotype has ten or more counts. This chain joins TRBV27 and TRBJ2-3, with TRBD2 as a possible D gene (6 bases). Trimming stripped 2 bases from V and 2 bases from J, with 14 bases between. This CDR3 spans 16 amino acids. CDR1 is MNHEY and CDR2 is SMNVEV in the germline V gene (reference sequence). The CDR3 is CASSLRQTRNTDTQYF. CDR3 in DNA: TGTGCCAGCAGTTTACGGCAGACTAGGAACACAGATACGCAGTATTTT.

As concerns this clonotype: With a much larger clone just one base away, this may be a read error. The chain carries TRBV2 and TRBJ1-6; D perhaps matches TRBD1 (5 bases). Between the trimmed V and J ends, which lost 10 bases and 9 bases, there was a span of 16 bases. Germline CDR1 and CDR2: SNHLY and FYNNEI. The CDR3 contains 13 residues. The CDR3 nucleotides read TGTGCCACCAAACGGGGGGTGGGTTCACCCCTCCACTTT. Its protein is CATKRGVGSPLHF.

In its sample, this clonotype was seen many times. The junction does not match germline at one end; this may be a read error. The chain links TRBV5-1 to TRBJ1-1; TRBD1 might be the D (5 bases). CDR3 length equals 14 residues. Looked up from germline, CDR1 is SGHRS and CDR2 is YFSETQ. The CDR3 is CASNVEGLNTEAFF. The CDR3 DNA reads TGTGCCAGCAACGTTGAGGGGCTGAACACTGAAGCTTTCTTT.

In this sample, this clonotype turned up many times. V is TRBV2 and J is TRBJ1-2, with TRBD1 as a possible D gene (6 bases). The CDR3 runs to 15 residues. The germline CDR1 and CDR2 sequences are SNHLY and FYNNEI. Trimming took off 3 bases at V and 2 bases at J, with 13 bases between the two ends. In DNA, the CDR3 is TGTGCCAGCAGTGATCAGGGGTCAAAGAACTATGGCTACACCTTC. Translated: CASSDQGSKNYGYTF.

The chain joins TRBV4-1 to TRBJ1-2, with a weak D call TRBD1 (6 bases). The germline gives CDR1 MGHRA, CDR2 YSYEKL. The CDR3 extends over 14 amino acids. The ends were cut back, 5 bases at V and 4 bases at J, with 14 bases in the middle. CDR3 nucleotide sequence: TGCGCCAGCAGCTTTAACAGGGAGGGCTATGGCTACACCTTC. It specifies CASSFNREGYGYTF.

This clonotype was seen ten or more times. The chain recombines TRBV14 with TRBJ1-4; D is possibly TRBD1 (6 bases). The CDR3 consists of 16 residues. Looked up from germline, CDR1 is SGHDN and CDR2 is FVKESK. Trimming removed 4 bases at V and 0 bases at J, with 12 bases between. CDR3 bases: TGTGCCAGCAGCCCCGGATGGACAGCAACTAATGAAAAACTGTTTTTT. Translation gives CASSPGWTATNEKLFF.

The chain recombines TRBV7-2 with TRBJ2-2; 8 nucleotides agree with TRBD1. Germline-derived CDR1 and CDR2 are SGHTA and FQGNSA. Trimming cost V 1 base and J 0 bases; bases outside gene matches: 1. The CDR3 has 16 amino acids. The DNA for the CDR3 is TGTGCCAGCAGCTTAGGGACAGGGCCGAACACCGGGGAGCTGTTTTTT. It translates to CASSLGTGPNTGELFF. The full variable domain, completed using reference TRBV7-2 and TRBJ2-2, is GAGVSQSPSNKVTEKGKDVELRCDPISGHTALYWYRQSLGQGLEFLIYFQGNSAPDKSGLPSDRFSAERTGGSVSTLTIQRTQQEDSAVYLCASSLGTGPNTGELFFGEGSRLTVL.

Note on this clonotype: A much more abundant neighbour one base away suggests this may be a read error. The CDR3 coding sequence is TGTGCCAGCAGTACTCCGTCGCCCTGGGATTCACCCCTCCACTTT. Encoded protein: CASSTPSPWDSPLHF. The V and J genes are TRBV27 and TRBJ1-6; D unresolved. The CDR3 totals 15 residues. Germline CDR1 is MNHEY and CDR2 is SMNVEV (reference sequence). V was cut by 5 bases and J by 8 bases, with 16 bases left in between.

Remarks on this clonotype: It differs at one base from a far larger clone, so likely a read error. The chain recombines TRBV6-4 with TRBJ2-5; 7 bases are a match to TRBD2. Germline CDR1 reads MRHNA; CDR2 reads SNTAGT. V was pared by 4 bases and J by 2 bases, with 7 bases of the junction left unmatched. This CDR3 is 15 amino acids long. CDR3 nucleotides: TGTGCCAGCAGTGTAAAGGCGGGGGATCAAGAGACCCAGTACTTC. It is translated as CASSVKAGDQETQYF.

This clonotype came up many times. The chain combines TRBV6-1 with TRBJ1-5; possible D gene TRBD1, 5 bases. V lost 6 bases to trimming and J lost 0 bases, with 12 bases between them. This CDR3 is built from 15 residues. Germline V gives CDR1 MNHNS, CDR2 SASEGT. CDR3 region: CASRDSPYSNQPQHF. CDR3 sequence (DNA): TGTGCCAGCAGAGACAGCCCTTATAGCAATCAGCCCCAGCATTTT.

This clonotype has a count of ten or more. This chain connects TRBV6-2 or TRBV6-3 to TRBJ2-1, with D tentatively TRBD1 (6 bases). Trimming removed 8 bases at V and 2 bases at J, with 10 bases between. CDR1 and CDR2 from the germline V gene are MNHEY and SVGEGT. This CDR3 contains 13 residues. CDR3 DNA sequence: TGTGCCAGCGAGGGGGTGGCCTACAATGAGCAGTTCTTC. Encoded protein: CASEGVAYNEQFF.

This sequence joins TRBV9 and TRBJ2-7, with a weak D call TRBD2 (5 bases). Germline V CDR1 and CDR2: SGDLS, YYNGEE. This CDR3 region has 13 residues. V was pared by 2 bases and J by 5 bases, with 11 bases between. This CDR3 is CASSVRAADEQYF. DNA of the CDR3: TGTGCCAGCAGCGTGAGAGCAGCGGACGAGCAGTACTTC.

The chain is built from TRBV6-1 and TRBJ2-5; 7 bases match TRBD2. The CDR3 is 16 residues long. V was pared by 6 bases and J by 5 bases, with 15 bases of the junction left unmatched. Germline CDR1 and CDR2: MNHNS and SASEGT. CDR3 nucleotide sequence: TGTGCCAGCAGCCCACGGGGGGTCGCCTCTCTGGAGACCCAGTACTTC. Protein product: CASSPRGVASLETQYF.

This chain connects TRBV9 to TRBJ2-2; D perhaps matches TRBD2 (5 bases). V was pared by 0 bases and J by 4 bases, with 10 bases between. This CDR3 is built from 15 residues. Germline CDR1 reads SGDLS; CDR2 reads YYNGEE. The CDR3 sequence: CASSVAGVVTGELFF. The DNA of the CDR3 is TGTGCCAGCAGCGTAGCCGGGGTCGTCACCGGGGAGCTGTTTTTT.

There are many counts of this clonotype. The chain joins TRBV4-2 to TRBJ2-1; a weak D match, TRBD1 (6 bases). V lost 2 bases, J lost 6 bases, and 14 bases lay in between. The CDR3 extends over 15 amino acids. Germline loops: CDR1 LGHNA, CDR2 YNFKEQ. This CDR3 is CASSQSAQGTNEQFF. CDR3 coding DNA: TGTGCCAGCAGCCAATCAGCACAGGGTACCAATGAGCAGTTCTTC.

This clonotype was recorded at least ten times. This chain connects TRBV5-1 to TRBJ1-5, with a tentative D call TRBD1 (5 bases). CDR3 length: 14 residues. V was pared by 5 bases and J by 4 bases, with 13 bases between. Germline CDR1 is SGHRS and CDR2 is YFSETQ. CDR3 bases: TGCGCCAGCAGTACGGGACGGGGGAATCAGCCCCAGCATTTT. It specifies CASSTGRGNQPQHF. The full variable domain, with the rest looked up from reference TRBV5-1 and TRBJ1-5, is KAGVTQTPRYLIKTRGQQVTLSCSPISGHRSVSWYQQTPGQGLQFLFEYFSETQRNKGNFPGRFSGRQFSNSRSEMNVSTLELGDSALYLCASSTGRGNQPQHFGDGTRLSIL.

This clonotype was seen only a few times. A far larger clone differs by one base, so this is likely a read error. The V call is TRBV11-2, the J call TRBJ2-7, with D hard to call. Germline CDR1 SGHAT, CDR2 FQNNGV. The CDR3 spans 15 residues. The CDR3 DNA sequence: TGTGTCAGCAGCCCGAGAGCCGGCAGCTCCTACGAGCAGTACTTC. It yields the protein CVSSPRAGSSYEQYF.

This clonotype was seen repeatedly, ten times or more. The chain is built from TRBV18 and TRBJ1-1; 7 nucleotides line up with TRBD1. V was pared by 4 bases and J by 3 bases, with 5 bases of the junction left unmatched. The CDR3 runs 14 residues. Germline V gives CDR1 KGHSH, CDR2 LQKENI. The CDR3 reads CASSLRDSDTEAFF. CDR3 bases: TGTGCCAGCTCACTCCGGGACAGCGACACTGAAGCTTTCTTT.

V gene TRBV11-3 combines with J gene TRBJ2-7; D is perhaps TRBD2 (7 bases). Looked up from germline, CDR1 is SGHNT and CDR2 is YENEEA. With 3 bases removed from V and 2 bases from J, the gap between germline ends came to 11 bases. This CDR3 spans 14 amino acids. CDR3 residues: CASSFWRGPYEQYF. In DNA, the CDR3 is TGTGCCAGCAGCTTCTGGCGGGGGCCCTACGAGCAGTACTTC.

The table lists this clonotype with many counts. The J gene is TRBJ2-3, the V gene TRBV28, with TRBD1 as a possible D gene (5 bases). The germline V and J ends were trimmed by 5 bases and 8 bases, with 17 bases remaining between them. The CDR3 is 14 residues long. Germline V CDR1 and CDR2: MDHEN, SYDVKM. CDR3 DNA sequence: TGTGCCAGCAGTCCCCCAGCTGGGCAGGGTACGCAGTATTTT. Translation: CASSPPAGQGTQYF.

This clonotype was seen at least ten times. The V and J genes are TRBV12-3 or TRBV12-4 and TRBJ1-5; 7 nucleotides line up with TRBD1. There are 13 residues in the CDR3. V lost 6 bases and J lost 9; bases outside the gene matches: 8. The CDR3 protein is CASRPGQAGPQHF. CDR3 sequence (DNA): TGTGCCAGCAGACCAGGACAGGCTGGGCCCCAGCATTTT.